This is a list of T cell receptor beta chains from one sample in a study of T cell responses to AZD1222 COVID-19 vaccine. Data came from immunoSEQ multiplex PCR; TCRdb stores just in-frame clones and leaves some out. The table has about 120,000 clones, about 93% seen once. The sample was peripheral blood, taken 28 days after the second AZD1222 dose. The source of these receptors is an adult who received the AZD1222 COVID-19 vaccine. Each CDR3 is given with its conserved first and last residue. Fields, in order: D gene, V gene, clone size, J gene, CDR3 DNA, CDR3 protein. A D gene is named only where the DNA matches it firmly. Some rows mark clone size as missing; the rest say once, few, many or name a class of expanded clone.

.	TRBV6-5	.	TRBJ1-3	TGTGCCAGCAGTTACTCGAAAGCCGTACCGTCTAACACCATATATTTT	CASSYSKAVPSNTIYF
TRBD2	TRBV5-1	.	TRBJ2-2	TGCGCCAGCAGCTTAATTGGCGGGAGCAAAACCGGGGAGCTGTTTTTT	CASSLIGGSKTGELFF
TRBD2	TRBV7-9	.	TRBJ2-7	TGTGCCAGCAGCTCCGGGGGAGGGCCCTCTGGCGAGCAGTACTTC	CASSSGGGPSGEQYF
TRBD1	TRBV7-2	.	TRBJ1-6	TGTGCCAGCAGCTCCGGGACAGGCAATTCACCCCTCCACTTT	CASSSGTGNSPLHF
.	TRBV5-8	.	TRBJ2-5	TGTGCCAGCAGCCAAGGTGGGGTGTCGGGTTGGGAGACCCAGTACTTC	CASSQGGVSGWETQYF
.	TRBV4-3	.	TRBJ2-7	TGCGCCAGCAGCCAAGATCGGGGGGCGGGCGAGCAGTACTTC	CASSQDRGAGEQYF
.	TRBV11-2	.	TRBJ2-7	TGTGCCAGCAGTCCCAACGGCTACGAGCAGTACTTC	CASSPNGYEQYF
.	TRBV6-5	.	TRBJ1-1	TGTGCCAGCAGTTACGGGGTTGAAGCTTTCTTT	CASSYGVEAFF
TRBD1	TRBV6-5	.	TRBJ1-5	TGTGCCAGCATTATCGACAGGGGAGGACAGCCCCAGCATTTT	CASIIDRGGQPQHF
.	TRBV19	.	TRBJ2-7	TGTGCCAGTAGCCCGGGACACAGCTCCTACGAGCAGTACTTC	CASSPGHSSYEQYF
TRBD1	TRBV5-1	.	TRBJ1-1	TGCGCCAGCAGCCCAGACAGGGGTTACACTGAAGCTTTCTTT	CASSPDRGYTEAFF
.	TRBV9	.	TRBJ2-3	TGTGCCAGCAGCGTAGGGAATAGCGGAAGCACAGATACGCAGTATTTT	CASSVGNSGSTDTQYF
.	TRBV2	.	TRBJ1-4	TGTGCCAGCAGTGGAGACAGAGAGTCAACTAATGAAAAACTGTTTTTT	CASSGDRESTNEKLFF
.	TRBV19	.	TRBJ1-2	TGTGCCAGTAGTATCTCCCACGTGTACAGGGACTACACCTTC	CASSISHVYRDYTF
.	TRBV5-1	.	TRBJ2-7	TGCGCCAGCAGCTTGGATGCGACCTACGAGCAGTACTTC	CASSLDATYEQYF
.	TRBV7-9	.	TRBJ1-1	TGTGCCAGCAGCCCGGGACCAAACACTGAAGCTTTCTTT	CASSPGPNTEAFF
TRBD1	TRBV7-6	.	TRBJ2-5	TGTGCCAGCAGCTTGGGCCGACAGGGGCTGGGTCAAGAGACCCAGTACTTC	CASSLGRQGLGQETQYF
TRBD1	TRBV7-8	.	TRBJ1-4	TGTGCCAGCAGCTTATATATGGGGACAGGGACTGAAAAACTGTTTTTT	CASSLYMGTGTEKLFF
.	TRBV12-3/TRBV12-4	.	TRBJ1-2	TGTGCCAGCAGTTTTCCAGGAACCTATGGCTACACCTTC	CASSFPGTYGYTF
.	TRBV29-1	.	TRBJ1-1	TGCAGCGGCGGACGGATAGCCAACACTGAAGCTTTCTTT	CSGGRIANTEAFF
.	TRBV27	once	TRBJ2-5	TGTGCCAGCAGTTTAGGGGGGGCAGGGGCGGTTGGGGGAGTGACCCAGTACTTC	CASSLGGAGAVGGVTQYF
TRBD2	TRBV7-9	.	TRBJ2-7	TGTGCCAGCAGCCCCCGGGAGGGGACCCAAGCCTACGAGCAGTACTTC	CASSPREGTQAYEQYF
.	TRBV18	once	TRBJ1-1	TGTGCCAGCTCACCTAGAGTGGGGGAGAAGGGAGCTTTCTTT	CASSPRVGEKGAFF
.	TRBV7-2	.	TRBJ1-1	TGTGCCAGCAGCTTCGGACCCAGGTCGGGGAACACTGAAGCTTTCTTT	CASSFGPRSGNTEAFF
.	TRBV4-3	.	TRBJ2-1	TGCGCCAGCAGCCAAGTGGCAGGGAGGAATGAGCAGTTCTTC	CASSQVAGRNEQFF
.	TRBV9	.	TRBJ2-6	TGTGCCAGCAGCCCAGCCCTCGATGGCGCTGGGGCCAACGTCCTGACTTTC	CASSPALDGAGANVLTF
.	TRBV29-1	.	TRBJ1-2	TGCAGCGTTGGACCGGACGTCGTCTATGGCTACACCTTC	CSVGPDVVYGYTF
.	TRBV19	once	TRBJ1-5	TGTGCCAGCACCAAGTCCCCCCCCGGGAGGGAGAGTCAGCCCCAGCATTTT	CASTKSPPGRESQPQHF
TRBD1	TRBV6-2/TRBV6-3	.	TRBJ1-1	TGTGCCAGCAGTTACCACGACAGGGCTAAGACTGAAGCTTTCTTT	CASSYHDRAKTEAFF
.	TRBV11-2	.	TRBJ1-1	TGTGCCAGCAGCTCCCAGGCTCAAGCTTTCTTT	CASSSQAQAFF
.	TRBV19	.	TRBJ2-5	TGTGCCAGTAGTACCTCCGGAAAAGAGACCCAGTACTTC	CASSTSGKETQYF
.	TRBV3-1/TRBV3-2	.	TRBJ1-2	TGTGCCAGCAGCCAAGATCGGTATGGCTACACCTTC	CASSQDRYGYTF
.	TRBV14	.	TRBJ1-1	TGTGCCAGCAGCCTACAAACCTACACTGAAGCTTTCTTT	CASSLQTYTEAFF
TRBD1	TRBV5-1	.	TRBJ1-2	TGCGCCAGCCCTTTTAGGGGGCCTACTGACTATGGCTACACCTTC	CASPFRGPTDYGYTF
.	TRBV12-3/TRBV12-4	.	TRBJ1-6	TGTGCCAGCAGTTTAATGATGGGGTCACCCCTCCACTTT	CASSLMMGSPLHF
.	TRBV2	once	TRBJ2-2	TGTGCCAGCAGTGAAAGGCTACTCACCGGGGAGCTGTTTTTT	CASSERLLTGELFF
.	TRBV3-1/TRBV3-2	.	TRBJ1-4	TGTGCCAGCAGCCAAGGGGGTCGAAAGGAAAAACTGTTTTTT	CASSQGGRKEKLFF
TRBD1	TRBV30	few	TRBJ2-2	TGTGCCTGGAGGAGGGGACAGGGGGCATCCGGGGAGCTGTTTTTT	CAWRRGQGASGELFF
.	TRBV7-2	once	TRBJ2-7	TGTGCCAGCAGCCCCGGGACTCAGGCCTACGAGCAGTACTTC	CASSPGTQAYEQYF
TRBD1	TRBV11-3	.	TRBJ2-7	TGTGCCAGCAGCCTGGGACAGGGGATATTATACGAGCAGTACTTC	CASSLGQGILYEQYF
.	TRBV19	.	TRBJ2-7	TGTGCCAGTAGTAACCGGGGGAGCTCCTACGAGCAGTACTTC	CASSNRGSSYEQYF
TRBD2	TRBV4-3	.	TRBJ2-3	TGCGCCAGCAGCCCTAGCGGGAATGGGTTTGATACGCAGTATTTT	CASSPSGNGFDTQYF
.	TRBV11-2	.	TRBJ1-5	TGTGCCAGCAGCAGGGACATCAATCAGCCCCAGCATTTT	CASSRDINQPQHF
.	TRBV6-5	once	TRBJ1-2	TGTGCCAGCAGTTACGGGAACCCTTATAACTATGGCTACACCTTC	CASSYGNPYNYGYTF
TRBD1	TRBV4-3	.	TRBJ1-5	TGCGCCAGCAGCCAAGGCCTGACAGGGGGCCAGCCCCAGCATTTT	CASSQGLTGGQPQHF
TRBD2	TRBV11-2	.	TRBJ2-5	TGTGCCAGCAGCTTAGACGAGCGGGGGGGGAAAGAGACCCAGTACTTC	CASSLDERGGKETQYF
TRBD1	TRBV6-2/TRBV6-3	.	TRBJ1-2	TGTGCCAGCAGTTACTCGTGGACAGGGAGGTCAGGCTACACCTTC	CASSYSWTGRSGYTF
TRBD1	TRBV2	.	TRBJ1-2	TGTGCCACACATGGACAGGGACGAGGCTACACCTTC	CATHGQGRGYTF
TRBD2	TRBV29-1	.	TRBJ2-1	TGCAGCGTTGTTCGGCGGGGGGGTACCTACAATGAGCAGTTCTTC	CSVVRRGGTYNEQFF
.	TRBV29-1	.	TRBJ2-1	TGCAGCGTTGAGATGTACAATCCAGGGGAGCAGTTCTTC	CSVEMYNPGEQFF
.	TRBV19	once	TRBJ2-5	TGTGCCAGTAGGGCGGGACCGCGAGAGACCCAGTACTTC	CASRAGPRETQYF
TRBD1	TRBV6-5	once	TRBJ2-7	TGTGCCAGCAGCCACGGACAGGGGGTCCCTCGCGAGCAGTACTTC	CASSHGQGVPREQYF
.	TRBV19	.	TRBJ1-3	TGTGCCAGTAGCCGGAGTAGGGGGACTGGAAACACCATATATTTT	CASSRSRGTGNTIYF